These T cell receptor beta chains were read from a single sample in a study of graft-versus-host responses after intestinal transplantation. Produced via immunoSEQ multiplex PCR; TCRdb's table is partial and in-frame only. The sample carries under 45,000 clones, nearly 90% recorded once. The input for sequencing was PBMCs, taken about 270 days after transplant. These receptors were collected from a human patient who received an intestinal transplant, so some T cells may come from the graft donor. Each CDR3 is given with its conserved first and last residue. The D gene is left open where the match is weak. For some rows the clone size is stated as once, few or many, or as a class when expanded; others skip it.

V	size	J	length	D	CDR3	DNA
TRBV19	NA	TRBJ2-7	18	TRBD2	CASSLQAGAITFSYEQYF	TGTGCCAGTAGTCTCCAAGCGGGGGCCATCACATTTTCCTACGAGCAGTACTTC
TRBV6-1	NA	TRBJ2-7	14	TRBD1	CASSRQGMPYEQYF	TGTGCCAGCAGCAGACAGGGGATGCCCTACGAGCAGTACTTC
TRBV4-1	NA	TRBJ1-2	20	NA	CASSQDGRKRGRGSLYGYTF	TGCGCCAGCAGCCAAGATGGGAGAAAAAGGGGTCGGGGATCCCTCTATGGCTACACCTTC
TRBV10-1	NA	TRBJ2-7	13	TRBD1	CASSGTGFDEQYF	TGCGCCAGCAGTGGGACAGGGTTCGACGAGCAGTACTTC
TRBV30	NA	TRBJ2-1	14	TRBD1	CAWSTGQGNNEQFF	TGTGCCTGGAGTACAGGACAGGGGAACAATGAGCAGTTCTTC
TRBV7-3	NA	TRBJ2-1	15	TRBD1	CASSSPGQGLNEQFF	TGTGCCAGCAGCTCACCGGGACAGGGTTTGAATGAGCAGTTCTTC
TRBV6-5	NA	TRBJ1-1	14	NA	CASRWVEIAGEAFF	TGTGCCAGCAGGTGGGTGGAAATCGCAGGAGAAGCTTTCTTT
TRBV7-9	NA	TRBJ2-3	13	TRBD2	CASSTSAADTQYF	TGTGCCAGCAGTACTAGCGCGGCAGATACGCAGTATTTT
TRBV6-1	NA	TRBJ1-5	12	NA	CASSEGYQPQHF	TGTGCCAGCAGTGAAGGTTATCAGCCCCAGCATTTT
TRBV5-1	NA	TRBJ2-1	16	NA	CASSLWGVSSYNEQFF	TGCGCCAGCAGCTTGTGGGGGGTGAGCTCCTACAATGAGCAGTTCTTC
TRBV7-6	NA	TRBJ2-1	13	NA	CASSDELANEQFF	TGTGCCAGCAGCGACGAACTGGCTAATGAGCAGTTCTTC
TRBV15	NA	TRBJ1-1	17	NA	CATSKPRAGGLNTEAFF	TGTGCCACCAGCAAACCCCGAGCGGGGGGGCTGAACACTGAAGCTTTCTTT
TRBV6-5	NA	TRBJ2-5	11	NA	CASTPGETQYF	TGTGCCAGCACCCCGGGAGAGACCCAGTACTTC
TRBV27	NA	TRBJ1-4	14	NA	CASALGSTNEKLFF	TGTGCCAGCGCCCTCGGTTCAACTAATGAAAAACTGTTTTTT
TRBV10-3	NA	TRBJ1-1	13	NA	CAISPGENTEAFF	TGTGCCATCTCCCCTGGGGAGAACACTGAAGCTTTCTTT
TRBV6-1	once	TRBJ2-7	12	TRBD1	CASGQVLYEQYF	TGTGCCAGCGGACAGGTCTTATACGAGCAGTACTTC
TRBV2	NA	TRBJ2-1	16	TRBD2	CASSQVLAGGYNEQFF	TGTGCCAGCAGTCAGGTCCTAGCGGGGGGCTACAATGAGCAGTTCTTC
TRBV6-5	NA	TRBJ2-7	13	NA	CASSTGTPYEQYF	TGTGCCAGCAGCACCGGGACGCCCTACGAGCAGTACTTC
TRBV27	NA	TRBJ2-7	15	TRBD2	CASSLLAGKAGEQYF	TGTGCCAGCAGTTTACTAGCGGGGAAGGCGGGAGAGCAGTACTTC
TRBV4-1	NA	TRBJ2-1	14	NA	CASSQGTNYNEQFF	TGCGCCAGCAGCCAAGGGACAAATTACAATGAGCAGTTCTTC
TRBV7-3	NA	TRBJ1-2	13	TRBD1	CASSPGQGNGYTF	TGTGCCAGCAGCCCTGGACAGGGTAATGGCTACACCTTC
TRBV7-6	NA	TRBJ1-3	15	NA	CASSLDRASGNTIYF	TGTGCCAGCAGCTTAGACCGAGCCTCTGGAAACACCATATATTTT